Below, 4 T cell receptor beta chains from the same sample are listed, as sequenced in a study of molecular identifiers for immune sequencing clone quantification. TCRdb analysed the PCR reads with MiXCR anew, one entry per CDR3 protein. The repertoire consists of about 320,000 distinct CDR3 sequences, with over 20% occurring once and the leading ten covering under 0.95%. The sample comprised naive CD8+ T cells from blood, with Jurkat cell RNA spiked in. Subset in this sample: FACS-sorted CD8+CD4-CCR7+CD45RA+ naive T cells. All receptors come from a human donor in good health. Some libraries in this study had Jurkat cell RNA spiked in.

Only a few counts were recorded for this clonotype. The rearrangement uses TRBV30 and TRBJ2-7; the D is unclear. The V end lost 6 bases, the J end lost 0 bases, and 12 bases lay between the germline ends. This CDR3 is built from 13 residues. The germline V gene has CDR1 GTSNPN and CDR2 SVGIG (reference sequence). The CDR3 here is CACSMYNSYEQYF. CDR3 DNA: TGTGCCTGTTCTATGTACAACTCCTACGAGCAGTACTTC. The full variable domain, its missing parts supplied by reference TRBV30 and TRBJ2-7, is SQTIHQWPATLVQPVGSPLSLECTVEGTSNPNLYWYRQAAGRGLQLLFYSVGIGQISSEVPQNLSASRPQDRQFILSSKKLLLSDSGFYLCACSMYNSYEQYFGPGTRLTVT.

This clonotype has at least ten counts. The gene calls are TRBV4-3 and TRBJ1-4; D possibly corresponds to TRBD1 (6 bases). V lost 0 bases to trimming and J lost 8 bases, with 13 bases between them. This CDR3 has 15 amino acids. Germline CDR1 and CDR2: LGHNA and YSLEER. The CDR3 nucleotides read TGCGCCAGCAGCCAAGAAAGGGGGAGCGGAGAAAAACTGTTTTTT. Translated: CASSQERGSGEKLFF.

This clonotype was seen many times. Its ends do not fully match the called genes, so a read error is possible. The DNA of the CDR3 is TGTGCCAGCAGCCTAGCCCGGGACGCCAAAAACTATGGCTACACCTTC. Amino acid sequence: CASSLARDAKNYGYTF. The J gene is TRBJ1-2, the V gene TRBV7-9, with D possibly TRBD1 on 5 matching bases. The CDR3 is made up of 16 amino acids. Per germline, CDR1 SEHNR and CDR2 FQNEAQ (reference sequence).

This clonotype was detected ten times or more. The genes are TRBV20-1 and TRBJ2-3; D ambiguous. The CDR3 covers 14 residues. Between the trimmed V and J ends, which lost 3 bases and 2 bases, there was a span of 12 bases. CDR1 is DFQATT, CDR2 SNEGSKA, per germline (reference sequence). The CDR3 nucleotides are TGCAGTGCTAGCGACCCACAGCTCACAGATACGCAGTATTTT. Protein sequence: CSASDPQLTDTQYF.